This T cell receptor (beta chain) came from a study of blood T cells in healthy people across ages. This clonotype has a handful of counts. No antigen is known for it. Sample-barcoded 5' priming and a J-beta primer mix drove a second PCR of 7 to 11 cycles. TCRdb re-derived calls from the 5' RACE reads in MiXCR, one entry per CDR3 protein. The table shows fewer than 2 million distinct CDR3 sequences, with 39% occurring only once. They isolated at least 6 million PBMCs from each sample. The ends were cut back, 1 base at V and 2 bases at J, with 20 bases in the middle. CDR3 length: 18 amino acids. Germline V gene data show CDR1 as MDHEN and CDR2 as SYDVKM. Notes on the study in general: The fall in TCR beta diversity per million T cells was roughly linear with age.

Material for sequencing was blood. The sequence was collected from a human donor in good health. The chain couples TRBV28 to TRBJ2-5; maybe TRBD1 (5 bases). CDR3 amino acids: CASSLSSGKGLLQETQYF. The CDR3 DNA reads as TGTGCCAGCAGTTTATCCTCGGGCAAGGGGCTTTTACAAGAGACCCAGTACTTC.